The entry below describes one T cell receptor beta chain. The target antigen is unknown. These data originate in a study of graft-versus-host responses after intestinal transplantation. Study-level results: GvH clones detected in recipient marrow included some appearing first in ileum or blood. The presence of high graft-versus-host to host-versus-graft clonal ratios in allografts characterized patients with graft-donor T cell macrochimerism.

V lost 7 bases to trimming and J lost 3 bases, with 20 bases between them. CDR1 is SGHRS, CDR2 YFSETQ, per germline. The CDR3 is made up of 15 amino acids. This table comes from immunoSEQ multiplex PCR, and its TCRdb copy is limited to in-frame clones, with some not included. The sample yields 96,000 or so clones, around nine tenths seen once. J is TRBJ2-7 and V is TRBV5-1, with D unresolved. Specimen: unstimulated CD4+ T cells sorted from spleen or lymph node cells, collected before intestinal transplant. The sequence came from a human donor who received an intestinal transplant. The CDR3 DNA is TGCGCCAGCGCCCCCCCGGCCCGGGTCGTCTACGAGCAGTACTTC. This codes for CASAPPARVVYEQYF.